The rows below give T cell receptor beta chains drawn from one sample of a study of CD8 T cells in Susac syndrome. TCRdb re-called the immunoSEQ multiplex PCR reads through MiXCR, storing one row per CDR3 protein. The data show about 180,000 distinct CDR3 sequences, with approximately 93% seen just once and over 0.08% held by the top ten. Source material: CD4+ T cells from PBMCs. The receptor source for this set is a human donor with multiple sclerosis. Each CDR3 is given with its conserved first and last residue. D genes are given only for firm matches. The size entry is marked missing in some rows and otherwise reads once, few, many or a size class.

>NA|TRBV3-1|NA|TRBJ1-4
CASSQNAGPNEKLFF
TGTGCCAGCAGCCAAAACGCGGGGCCTAATGAAAAACTGTTTTTT
>once|TRBV12-3/TRBV12-4|TRBD1|TRBJ1-2
CASSYRTGGLGGYTF
TGTGCCAGCAGCTACCGTACAGGGGGCTTGGGGGGCTACACCTTC
>NA|TRBV28|TRBD1|TRBJ1-4
CASRQGGTNEKLFF
TGTGCCAGCAGACAGGGGGGCACTAATGAAAAACTGTTTTTT
>NA|TRBV11-2|NA|TRBJ2-3
CASSSTPRGSVRGRDTDTQYF
TGTGCCAGCAGCTCTACCCCCCGAGGGAGCGTACGAGGCAGGGACACAGATACGCAGTATTTT
>NA|TRBV5-1|TRBD2|TRBJ2-1
CASSRGGALHEQFF
TGCGCCAGCAGCCGGGGGGGAGCGCTCCATGAGCAGTTCTTC
>NA|TRBV19|TRBD2|TRBJ2-1
CASRPNIAGYNEQFF
TGTGCCAGTAGACCTAATATAGCGGGGTACAATGAGCAGTTCTTC
>NA|TRBV19|NA|TRBJ2-4
CASSTTGTKLAKNIQYF
TGTGCCAGTAGTACCACCGGGACAAAACTAGCCAAAAACATTCAGTACTTC
>NA|TRBV2|NA|TRBJ2-3
CASREPDTQYF
TGTGCCAGCAGGGAGCCGGATACGCAGTATTTT
>NA|TRBV10-2|TRBD1|TRBJ1-5
CASSERQGSLVNQPQHF
TGCGCCAGCAGTGAGAGACAGGGTTCGTTAGTCAATCAGCCCCAGCATTTT
>NA|TRBV7-8|TRBD1|TRBJ1-1
CASSQTGVQVFF
TGTGCCAGCAGCCAAACAGGGGTTCAGGTTTTCTTT
>NA|TRBV3-1|TRBD1|TRBJ1-5
CASSHTPGQGAGNQPQHF
TGTGCCAGCAGCCATACGCCGGGACAGGGGGCCGGGAATCAGCCCCAGCATTTT
>NA|TRBV6-5|TRBD1|TRBJ1-1
CASSFIGTANTEAFF
TGTGCCAGCAGTTTTATCGGGACAGCGAACACTGAAGCTTTCTTT
>NA|TRBV6-1|NA|TRBJ1-4
CASRPTPTSTNEKLFF
TGTGCCAGCAGACCGACTCCAACCTCAACTAATGAAAAACTGTTTTTT
>NA|TRBV9|NA|TRBJ2-5
CASSVSPVVQQETQYF
TGTGCCAGCAGCGTATCCCCCGTTGTGCAGCAGGAGACCCAGTACTTC
>NA|TRBV2|NA|TRBJ1-3
CASSETGTQRNTIYF
TGTGCCAGCAGTGAAACCGGGACGCAAAGAAACACCATATATTTT
>once|TRBV11-3|NA|TRBJ2-1
CASSSAAGRSNEQFF
TGTGCCAGCAGCTCCGCGGCGGGAAGGAGCAATGAGCAGTTCTTC
>NA|TRBV14|NA|TRBJ1-3
CASSQASTGGNTIYF
TGTGCCAGCAGCCAAGCCTCGACAGGAGGAAACACCATATATTTT
>NA|TRBV3-1|NA|TRBJ2-3
CASSPGRYPQYF
TGTGCCAGCAGCCCGGGGCGGTATCCGCAGTATTTT
>NA|TRBV3-1|TRBD1|TRBJ1-5
CASSAGQGRNQPQHF
TGTGCCAGTTCAGCGGGACAGGGACGAAATCAGCCCCAGCATTTT